This T cell receptor beta chain was retrieved from a study of identical twins. Study conclusions and caveats: The models systematically underestimated how much out-of-frame TCR alpha was shared in monozygotic twins. The more abundant beta clonotypes in cord blood had fewer insertions, and memory repertoires did not show this.

From germline, CDR1 is DFQATT and CDR2 SNEGSKA (reference sequence). The CDR3 sequence is 12 residues long. Trimming pared 5 bases from V and 5 bases from J, leaving 10 bases between. TCRdb independently ran MiXCR on the 5' RACE reads; one entry per CDR3 protein. This table has around 250,000 distinct CDR3 sequences, roughly 12% appearing once. Everyone who gave samples was a healthy Caucasian. This clonotype was observed a handful of times. What it binds is not known. Separately, the same data were catalogued under a study of yellow fever vaccine responses in identical twins.

Sequences were obtained from memory (CD45RO+) T cells sorted from blood. This receptor was identified in a young woman in good health. The rearrangement uses TRBV20-1 and TRBJ2-1, with D unclear. The CDR3 bases are TGCAGTGCTCCGGACGGACACAATGAGCAGTTCTTC. This gives the protein CSAPDGHNEQFF.